This TCR beta chain was captured in a study of blood T cells in healthy people across ages. Combining a sample-barcoded 5' primer with a J-beta primer mix, a second PCR ran for roughly 7 to 11 cycles. TCRdb used MiXCR to reprocess the 5' RACE reads, holding one entry per CDR3 protein. Among roughly 1.9 million distinct CDR3 sequences listed, 35% to 50% were seen once. With 2 bases removed from V and 6 bases from J, the gap between germline ends came to 18 bases. The CDR3 is 17 amino acids. Per the germline V gene, CDR1 is SGDLS and CDR2 is YYNGEE. Peripheral blood from each donor was collected in a volume of approximately 9.2 milliliters. Per-sample PBMC isolation yielded at least 6.5 million cells.

The sequence came from a human donor in good health. Material for sequencing was blood. J is TRBJ2-6 and V is TRBV9; no definite D call. CDR3 DNA sequence: TGTGCCAGCAGCGTCGGACCGAGAGTTTCTTTGGCCAACGTCCTGACTTTC. It codes for CASSVGPRVSLANVLTF.